This TCR beta chain was identified during a study of T-cell reconstitution after alpha-beta-depleted transplantation in children. For TCRbeta, the library was prepared with unique molecular identifiers. Using its own MiXCR run on the PCR reads, TCRdb lists one record per CDR3 protein. The repertoire includes some 220,000 distinct CDR3 sequences, about 9.5% of them detected once, and approximately 6.2% sits in the top ten. The sequence was collected from a human donor who donated a stem cell graft to a child with acute lymphoblastic leukemia. The material sequenced was PBMCs from the stem cell graft donor, taken from the stem cell graft.

The CDR3 DNA reads as TGTGCCAGCAGTTGGGCAGGGGGCGAATATAATTCACCCCTCCACTTT. It is translated as CASSWAGGEYNSPLHF. The chain is built from TRBV6-5 and TRBJ1-6, with 8 bases identical to TRBD1. Germline V gene lookup returns CDR1 MNHEY and CDR2 SVGAGI. CDR3 length: 16 residues. V shed 4 bases, J shed 4 bases, and the junction held 6 bases outside the gene matches.